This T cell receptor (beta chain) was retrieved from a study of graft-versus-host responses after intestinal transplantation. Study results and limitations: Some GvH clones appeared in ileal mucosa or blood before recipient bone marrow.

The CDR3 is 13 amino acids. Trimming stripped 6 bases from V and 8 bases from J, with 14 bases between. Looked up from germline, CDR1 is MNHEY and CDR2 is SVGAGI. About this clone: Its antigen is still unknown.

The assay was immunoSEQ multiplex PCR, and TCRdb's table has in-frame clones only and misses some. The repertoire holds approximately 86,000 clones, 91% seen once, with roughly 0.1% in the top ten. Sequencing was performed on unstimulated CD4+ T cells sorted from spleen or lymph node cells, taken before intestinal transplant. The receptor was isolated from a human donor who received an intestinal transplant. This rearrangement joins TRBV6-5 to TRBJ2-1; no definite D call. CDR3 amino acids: CASRLPASDEQFF. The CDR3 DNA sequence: TGTGCCAGCAGATTACCCGCGAGCGATGAGCAGTTCTTC.